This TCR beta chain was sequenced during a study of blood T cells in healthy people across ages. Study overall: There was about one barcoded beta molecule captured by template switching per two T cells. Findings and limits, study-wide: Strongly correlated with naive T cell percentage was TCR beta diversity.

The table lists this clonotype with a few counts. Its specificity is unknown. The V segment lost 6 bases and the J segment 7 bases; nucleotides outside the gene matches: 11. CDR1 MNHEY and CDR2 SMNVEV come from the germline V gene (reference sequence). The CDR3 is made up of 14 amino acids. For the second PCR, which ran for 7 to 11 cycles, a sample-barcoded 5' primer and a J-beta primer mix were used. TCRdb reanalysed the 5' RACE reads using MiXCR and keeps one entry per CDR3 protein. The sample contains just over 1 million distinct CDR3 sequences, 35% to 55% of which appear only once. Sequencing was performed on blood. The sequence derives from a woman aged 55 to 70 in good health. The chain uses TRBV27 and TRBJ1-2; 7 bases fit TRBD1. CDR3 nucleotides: TGTGCCAGCAGGCCGGGACAGAGGGTATTTGGCTACACCTTC. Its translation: CASRPGQRVFGYTF.